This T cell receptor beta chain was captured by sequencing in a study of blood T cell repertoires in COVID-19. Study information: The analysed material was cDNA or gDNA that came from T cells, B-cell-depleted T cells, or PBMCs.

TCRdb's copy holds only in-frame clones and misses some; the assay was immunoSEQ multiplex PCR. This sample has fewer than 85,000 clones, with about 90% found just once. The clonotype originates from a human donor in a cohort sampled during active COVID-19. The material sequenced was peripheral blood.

The CDR3 spells CASSLNHVSFF. DNA for the CDR3: TGTGCCAGCAGCTTAAATCATGTGTCTTTCTTT. The chain links TRBV11-2 to TRBJ1-1; D remains ambiguous. Germline-derived CDR1 and CDR2 are SGHAT and FQNNGV. The V gene lost 2 bases and the J gene lost 12 bases, with 10 bases spanning the gap. The CDR3 sequence is 11 residues long.